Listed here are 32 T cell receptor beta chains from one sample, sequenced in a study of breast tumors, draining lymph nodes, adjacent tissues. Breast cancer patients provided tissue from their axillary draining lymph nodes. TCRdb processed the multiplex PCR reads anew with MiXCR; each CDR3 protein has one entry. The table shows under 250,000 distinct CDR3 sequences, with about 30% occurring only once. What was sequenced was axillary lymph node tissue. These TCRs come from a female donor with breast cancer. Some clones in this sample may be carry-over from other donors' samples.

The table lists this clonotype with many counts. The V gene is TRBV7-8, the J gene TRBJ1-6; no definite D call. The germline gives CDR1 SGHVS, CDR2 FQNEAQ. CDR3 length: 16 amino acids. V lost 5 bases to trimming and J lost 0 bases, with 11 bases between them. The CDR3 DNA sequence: TGTGCCAGCAGCCTCACAGCTTACTCCTATAATTCACCCCTCCACTTT. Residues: CASSLTAYSYNSPLHF.

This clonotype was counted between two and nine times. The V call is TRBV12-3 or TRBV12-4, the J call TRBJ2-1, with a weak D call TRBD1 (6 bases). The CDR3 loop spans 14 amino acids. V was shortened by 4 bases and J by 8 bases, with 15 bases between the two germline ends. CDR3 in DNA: TGTGCCAGCAGTTACCAACAGGGTAGGGATGAGCAGTTCTTC. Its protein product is CASSYQQGRDEQFF.

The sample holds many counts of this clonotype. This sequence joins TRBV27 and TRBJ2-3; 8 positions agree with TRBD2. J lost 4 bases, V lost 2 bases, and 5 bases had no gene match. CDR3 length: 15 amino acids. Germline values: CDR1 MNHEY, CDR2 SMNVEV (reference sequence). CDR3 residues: CASSLMAGGPDTQYF. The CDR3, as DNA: TGTGCCAGCAGTTTAATGGCGGGAGGACCAGATACGCAGTATTTT.

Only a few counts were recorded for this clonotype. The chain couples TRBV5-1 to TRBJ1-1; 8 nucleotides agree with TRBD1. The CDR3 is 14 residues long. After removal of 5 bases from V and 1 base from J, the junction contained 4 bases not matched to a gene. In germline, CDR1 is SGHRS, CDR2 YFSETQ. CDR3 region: CASSDQGANTEAFF. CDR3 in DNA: TGCGCCAGCAGTGATCAGGGGGCGAACACTGAAGCTTTCTTT.

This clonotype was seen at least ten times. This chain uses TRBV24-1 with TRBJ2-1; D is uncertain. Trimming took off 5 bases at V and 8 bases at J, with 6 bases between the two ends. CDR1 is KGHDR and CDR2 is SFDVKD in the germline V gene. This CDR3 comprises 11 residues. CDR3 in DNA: TGTGCCACCAGTGTATCTCATGAGCAGTTCTTC. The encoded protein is CATSVSHEQFF.

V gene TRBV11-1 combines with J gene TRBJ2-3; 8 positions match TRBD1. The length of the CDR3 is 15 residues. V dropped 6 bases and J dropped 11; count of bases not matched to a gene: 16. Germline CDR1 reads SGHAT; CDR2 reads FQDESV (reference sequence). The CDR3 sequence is CASRQGQGLYNEQYF. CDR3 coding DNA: TGTGCCAGCAGACAAGGACAGGGTTTGTACAATGAGCAGTATTTT.

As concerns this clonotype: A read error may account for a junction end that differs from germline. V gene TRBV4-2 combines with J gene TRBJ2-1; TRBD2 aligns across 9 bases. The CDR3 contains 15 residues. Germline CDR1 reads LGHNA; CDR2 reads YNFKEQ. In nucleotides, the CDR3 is TGTGCCAGCAGCCGACTGACTAGCGGATACAATAAGCAGTTCTTC. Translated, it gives CASSRLTSGYNKQFF.

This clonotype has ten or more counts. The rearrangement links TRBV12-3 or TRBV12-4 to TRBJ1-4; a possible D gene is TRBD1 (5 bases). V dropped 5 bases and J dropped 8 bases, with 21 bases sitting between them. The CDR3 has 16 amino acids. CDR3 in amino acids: CASSPPWSGRGEKLFF. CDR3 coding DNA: TGTGCCAGCAGTCCCCCGTGGTCGGGACGGGGCGAAAAACTGTTTTTT.

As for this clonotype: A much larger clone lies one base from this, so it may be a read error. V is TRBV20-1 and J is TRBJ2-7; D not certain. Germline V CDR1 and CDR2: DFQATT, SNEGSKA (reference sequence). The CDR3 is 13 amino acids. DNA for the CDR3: TGCAGTGCTAGGAAGGATTTGATGTACGCGCAGTACTTC. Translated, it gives CSARKDLMYAQYF.

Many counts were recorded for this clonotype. CDR3 nucleotide sequence: TGTGCCAGCTCCGCCACGGAAAGGGATAATTCACCCCTCCACTTT. The encoded protein is CASSATERDNSPLHF. V and J are TRBV18 and TRBJ1-6; D is unclear. V was clipped by 6 bases and J by 5 bases, with 14 bases between them. CDR1 and CDR2 from the germline V gene are KGHSH and LQKENI. The CDR3 contains 15 residues.

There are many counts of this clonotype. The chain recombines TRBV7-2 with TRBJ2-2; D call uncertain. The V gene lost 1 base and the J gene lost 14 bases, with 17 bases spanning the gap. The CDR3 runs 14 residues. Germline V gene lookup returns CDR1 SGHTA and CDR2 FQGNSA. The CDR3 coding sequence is TGTGCCAGCAGCTTAGAAGGGTTAAGAAGGGTACTGTTTTTT. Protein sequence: CASSLEGLRRVLFF.

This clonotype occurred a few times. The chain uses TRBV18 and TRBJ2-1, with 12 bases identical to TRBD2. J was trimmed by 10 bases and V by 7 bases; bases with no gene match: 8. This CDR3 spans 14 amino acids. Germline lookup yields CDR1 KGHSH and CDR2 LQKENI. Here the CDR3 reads CASLRTSGMREQFF. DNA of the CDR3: TGTGCCAGCTTAAGGACTAGCGGGATGAGGGAGCAGTTCTTC.

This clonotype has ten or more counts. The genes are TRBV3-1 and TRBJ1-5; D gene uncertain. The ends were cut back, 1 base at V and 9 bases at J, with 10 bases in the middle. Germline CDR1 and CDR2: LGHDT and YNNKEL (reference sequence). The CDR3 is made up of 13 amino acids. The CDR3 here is CASSQARAGPQHF. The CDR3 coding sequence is TGTGCCAGCAGCCAAGCGCGGGCAGGGCCCCAGCATTTT. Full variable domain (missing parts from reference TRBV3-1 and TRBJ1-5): DTAVSQTPKYLVTQMGNDKSIKCEQNLGHDTMYWYKQDSKKFLKIMFSYNNKELIINETVPNRFSPKSPDKAHLNLHINSLELGDSAVYFCASSQARAGPQHFGDGTRLSIL.

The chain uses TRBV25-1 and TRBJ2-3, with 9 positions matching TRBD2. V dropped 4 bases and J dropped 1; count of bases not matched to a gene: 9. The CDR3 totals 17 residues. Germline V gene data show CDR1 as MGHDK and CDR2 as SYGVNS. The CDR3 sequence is CASSASSSGDRTDTQYF. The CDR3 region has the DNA TGTGCCAGCAGTGCTAGCTCTAGCGGGGATCGCACAGATACGCAGTATTTT.

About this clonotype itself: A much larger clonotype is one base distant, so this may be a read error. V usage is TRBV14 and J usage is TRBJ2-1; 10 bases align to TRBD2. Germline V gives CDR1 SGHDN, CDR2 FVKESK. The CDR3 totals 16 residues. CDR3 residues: CASSQETSGVYNGQFF. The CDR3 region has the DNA TGTGCCAGCAGCCAAGAAACTAGCGGGGTTTACAATGGGCAGTTCTTC.

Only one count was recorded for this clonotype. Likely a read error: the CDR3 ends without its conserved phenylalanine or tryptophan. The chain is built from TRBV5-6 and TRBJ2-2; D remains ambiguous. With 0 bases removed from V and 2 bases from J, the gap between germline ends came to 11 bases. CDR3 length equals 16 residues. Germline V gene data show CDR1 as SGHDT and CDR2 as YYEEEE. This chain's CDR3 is CASSLAVTPNTGELFS. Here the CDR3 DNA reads TGTGCCAGCAGCTTGGCGGTCACTCCCAACACCGGGGAGCTGTTTTCT.

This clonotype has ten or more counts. The CDR3 bases are TGCAGCGTTGCGTTGGGCAATCAGCCCCAGCATTTT. Translating gives CSVALGNQPQHF. The rearrangement joins TRBV29-1 to TRBJ1-5; D is unclear. The CDR3 totals 12 residues. Per germline, CDR1 SQVTM and CDR2 ANQGSEA. Trimming took off 4 bases at V and 2 bases at J, with 6 bases between the two ends.

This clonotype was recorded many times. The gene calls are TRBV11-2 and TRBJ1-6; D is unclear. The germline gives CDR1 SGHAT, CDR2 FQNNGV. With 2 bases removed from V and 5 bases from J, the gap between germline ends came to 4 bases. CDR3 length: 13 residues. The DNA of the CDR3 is TGTGCCAGCAGCTTAAAGGATAATTCACCCCTCCACTTT. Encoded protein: CASSLKDNSPLHF.

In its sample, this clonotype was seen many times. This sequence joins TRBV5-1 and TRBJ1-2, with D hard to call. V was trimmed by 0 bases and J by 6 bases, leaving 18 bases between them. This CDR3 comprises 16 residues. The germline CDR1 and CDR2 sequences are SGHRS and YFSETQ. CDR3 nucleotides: TGCGCCAGCAGCTTGGTTGGAGGGTTGGCCCAGAATGGCTACACCTTC. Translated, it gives CASSLVGGLAQNGYTF.

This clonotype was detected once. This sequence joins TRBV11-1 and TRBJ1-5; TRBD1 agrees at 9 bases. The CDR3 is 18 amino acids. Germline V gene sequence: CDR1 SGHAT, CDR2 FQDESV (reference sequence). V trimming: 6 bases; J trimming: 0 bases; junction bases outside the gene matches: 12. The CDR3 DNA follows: TGTGCCAGCAGGACCGGGACAGGGACCATCCATAGCAATCAGCCCCAGCATTTT. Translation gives CASRTGTGTIHSNQPQHF.

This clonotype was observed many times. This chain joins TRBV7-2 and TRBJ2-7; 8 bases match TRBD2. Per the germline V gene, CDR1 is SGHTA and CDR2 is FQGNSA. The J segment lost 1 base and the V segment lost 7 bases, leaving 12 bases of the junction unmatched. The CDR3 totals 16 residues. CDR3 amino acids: CASTPALGTSSYEQYF. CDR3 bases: TGTGCCAGCACTCCGGCCCTGGGGACTAGTTCCTACGAGCAGTACTTC.

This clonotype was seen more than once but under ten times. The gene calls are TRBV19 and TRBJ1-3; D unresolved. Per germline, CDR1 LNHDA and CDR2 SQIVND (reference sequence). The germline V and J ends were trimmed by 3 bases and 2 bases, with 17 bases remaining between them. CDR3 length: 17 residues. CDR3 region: CASSIFTTAATGNTIYF. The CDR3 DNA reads TGTGCCAGTAGTATCTTTACCACGGCAGCCACTGGAAACACCATATATTTT.

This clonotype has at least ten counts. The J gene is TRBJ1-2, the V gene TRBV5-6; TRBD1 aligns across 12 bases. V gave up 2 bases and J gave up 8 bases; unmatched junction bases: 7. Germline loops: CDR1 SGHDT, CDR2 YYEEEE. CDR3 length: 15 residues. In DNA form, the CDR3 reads TGTGCCAGCAGCTTACCGGGACAGGGGGCGCGGGGCTACACCTTC. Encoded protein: CASSLPGQGARGYTF.

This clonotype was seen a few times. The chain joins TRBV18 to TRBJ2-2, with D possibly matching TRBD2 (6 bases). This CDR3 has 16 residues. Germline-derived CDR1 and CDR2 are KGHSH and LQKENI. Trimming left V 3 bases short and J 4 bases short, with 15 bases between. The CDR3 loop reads CASSPRLVEGTGELFF. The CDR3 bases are TGTGCCAGCTCACCCCGACTAGTGGAGGGCACCGGGGAGCTGTTTTTT.

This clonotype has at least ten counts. CDR3 nucleotides: TGTGCCACCAGTGATAGGACTAGCGGATACTACGAGCAGTACTTC. Its translation: CATSDRTSGYYEQYF. The chain carries TRBV24-1 and TRBJ2-7, with 10 bases aligning to TRBD2. CDR3 length equals 15 residues. The junction had 4 bases not matched to a gene; V was cut back by 3 bases and J by 3 bases. The V gene's germline CDR1 is KGHDR and CDR2 SFDVKD.

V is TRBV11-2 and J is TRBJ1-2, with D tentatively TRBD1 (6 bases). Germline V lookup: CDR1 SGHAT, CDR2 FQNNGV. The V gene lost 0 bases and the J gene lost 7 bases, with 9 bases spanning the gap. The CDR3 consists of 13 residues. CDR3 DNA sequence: TGTGCCAGCAGCTTAGACAGGGGAGGTGGCTACACCTTC. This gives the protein CASSLDRGGGYTF.

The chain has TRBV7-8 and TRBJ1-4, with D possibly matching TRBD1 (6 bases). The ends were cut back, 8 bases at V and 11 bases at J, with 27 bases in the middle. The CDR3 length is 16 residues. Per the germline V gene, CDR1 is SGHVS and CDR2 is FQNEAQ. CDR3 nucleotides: TGTGCCAGCGGCCTGAAGGAGGTCAGGGGAGCTGGGAAACTGTTTTTT. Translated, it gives CASGLKEVRGAGKLFF. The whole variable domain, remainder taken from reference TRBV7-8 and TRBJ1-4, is GAGVSQSPRYKVAKRGQDVALRCDPISGHVSLFWYQQALGQGPEFLTYFQNEAQLDKSGLPSDRFFAERPEGSVSTLKIQRTQQEDSAVYLCASGLKEVRGAGKLFFGSGTQLSVL.

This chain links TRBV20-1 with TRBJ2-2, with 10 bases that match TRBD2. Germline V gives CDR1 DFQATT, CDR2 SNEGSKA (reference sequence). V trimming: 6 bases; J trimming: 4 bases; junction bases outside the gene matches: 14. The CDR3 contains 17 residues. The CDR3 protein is CSAPGIGLAVSTGELFF. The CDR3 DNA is TGCAGTGCCCCAGGGATCGGACTAGCGGTTTCCACCGGGGAGCTGTTTTTT.

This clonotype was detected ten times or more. CDR3 bases: TGTGCCACCAGTGATGTTAGCACTCCTTCGGGAAATGAGCAGTTCTTC. It translates to CATSDVSTPSGNEQFF. This chain uses TRBV24-1 with TRBJ2-1; TRBD2 is a possible D gene (5 bases). This CDR3 comprises 16 residues. V was shortened by 3 bases and J by 7 bases, with 18 bases between the two germline ends. CDR1 is KGHDR, CDR2 SFDVKD, per germline.

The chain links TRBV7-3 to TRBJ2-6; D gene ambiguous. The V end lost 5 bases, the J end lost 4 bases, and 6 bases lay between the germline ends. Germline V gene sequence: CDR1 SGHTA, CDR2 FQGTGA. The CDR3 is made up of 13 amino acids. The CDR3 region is CASSQLGANVLTF. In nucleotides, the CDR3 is TGTGCCAGCAGCCAACTCGGGGCCAACGTCCTGACTTTC.

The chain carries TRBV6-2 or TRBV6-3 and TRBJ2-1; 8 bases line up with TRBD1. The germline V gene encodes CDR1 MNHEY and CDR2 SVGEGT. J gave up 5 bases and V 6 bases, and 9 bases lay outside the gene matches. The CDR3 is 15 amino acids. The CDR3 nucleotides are TGTGCCAGCAGCATTTCCAGGGGGCGCAACAATGAGCAGTTCTTC. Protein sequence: CASSISRGRNNEQFF.

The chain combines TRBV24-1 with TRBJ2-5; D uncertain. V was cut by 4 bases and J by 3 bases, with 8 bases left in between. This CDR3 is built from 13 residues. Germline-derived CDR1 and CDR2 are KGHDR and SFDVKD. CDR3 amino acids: CATSEGFEETQYF. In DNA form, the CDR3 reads TGTGCCACCAGTGAAGGATTTGAAGAGACCCAGTACTTC.